The 3 T cell receptor beta chains in this list originate from one sample, sequenced in a study of Graves' ophthalmopathy and Graves' hyperthyroidism. Amplification from RNA transcripts yielded the TCR beta CDR3 regions. Second-round multiplex PCR came after first-round RT-PCR with HTBI primers. One entry per CDR3 protein, called by TCRdb with MiXCR from the multiplex PCR reads. The profile shows about 740,000 distinct CDR3 sequences, 40% of them singletons. The sequencing sample was made of peripheral blood. Source of these receptors: an adult man with Graves' ophthalmopathy.

The V call is TRBV10-1, the J call TRBJ1-5; the D gene is possibly TRBD1 (5 bases). Germline V gene lookup returns CDR1 WNHNN and CDR2 SYGVQD (reference sequence). Trimming removed 5 bases at V and 3 bases at J, with 17 bases between. This CDR3 is 16 amino acids long. CDR3 DNA: TGCGCCAGCAGTTTGGTACAGGCGACCGCCAATCAGCCCCAGCATTTT. Amino acids: CASSLVQATANQPQHF.

The gene calls are TRBV25-1 and TRBJ1-2, with 11 bases lining up with TRBD1. CDR3 size: 16 residues. After removal of 8 bases from V and 6 bases from J, the junction contained 14 bases not matched to a gene. CDR1 is MGHDK, CDR2 SYGVNS, per germline. CDR3 DNA: TGTGCCAGCGTTTTAAACCGGGACAGGGGGAAGAATGGCTACACCTTC. Amino acids: CASVLNRDRGKNGYTF.

The chain links TRBV14 to TRBJ1-4, with D uncertain. CDR1 is SGHDN, CDR2 FVKESK, per germline. This CDR3 has 14 residues. Trimming shortened V by 3 bases and J by 0 bases, and 5 bases separated the two germline ends. This CDR3 is CASSHRTTNEKLFF. The CDR3 DNA follows: TGTGCCAGCAGCCACCGCACAACTAATGAAAAACTGTTTTTT.